These 9 T cell receptor beta chains were sequenced from one sample in a study of T cells after yellow fever vaccination (dated by TCRdb to about 2019). Preparation of the library involved 5' RACE. These reads were obtained on an Illumina HiSeq 2500. The raw public data were reprocessed by TCRdb itself: fastp quality trimming at Q25, MiXCR clonotype calling, in-frame beta chains only. Here each entry gathers all rows of one CDR3 protein and keeps the most common genes and DNA. This sample comprises roughly 120,000 distinct CDR3 sequences, roughly 6.7% of them detected only once. 2.5% of the sample belongs to the ten largest clones. The sample's treatment or condition label is to be understood as: live attenuated yellow fever vaccine strain. The material was CD4+ T cells sorted from PBMCs, obtained 9 to 11 days after the first yellow fever vaccination. These receptor sequences come from a man between 18 and 35 years old who received the YFV17D yellow fever vaccine.

This clonotype was detected many times. J is TRBJ2-3 and V is TRBV19; D tentatively fits TRBD1 or TRBD2 (5 bases each). Germline CDR1 LNHDA, CDR2 SQIVND (reference sequence). The V and J ends lost 3 bases and 5 bases respectively, with 9 bases between them. This CDR3 is 13 amino acids long. The CDR3 loop is CASSIPGRDTQYF. The CDR3 DNA reads as TGTGCCAGTAGTATTCCAGGGAGAGATACGCAGTATTTT.

This clonotype was observed many times. The chain joins TRBV7-2 to TRBJ1-6; TRBD1 might be the D (5 bases). V was cut by 5 bases and J by 8 bases, with 13 bases left in between. Germline loops: CDR1 SGHTA, CDR2 FQGNSA. The CDR3 consists of 14 residues. The CDR3 DNA sequence: TGTGCCAGCAGCCCTATGGGGCGGTATTCACCCCTCCACTTT. Its translation is CASSPMGRYSPLHF.

This clonotype was seen many times. The chain combines TRBV4-2 with TRBJ2-1, with 9 bases fitting TRBD1. Germline trimming cut 3 bases from V and 2 bases from J; bases unmatched to any gene: 5. This CDR3 contains 16 residues. Germline V gene lookup returns CDR1 LGHNA and CDR2 YNFKEQ. The CDR3 is CASSQGDRAAYNEQFF. CDR3 in DNA: TGTGCCAGCAGCCAGGGGGACAGGGCAGCCTACAATGAGCAGTTCTTC.

Only one count was recorded for this clonotype. At one boundary the junction diverges from the germline segment, which might be a read error. The V gene is TRBV7-8, the J gene TRBJ2-7; 7 bases agree with TRBD1. Germline CDR1 and CDR2: SGHVS and FQNEAQ. The CDR3 spans 14 residues. The CDR3 coding sequence is TGTGCCAGCAGCCGATCAGGGGGAGACTACGAGCACTACTTC. Amino acid sequence: CASSRSGGDYEHYF.

J is TRBJ2-6 and V is TRBV4-2, with D uncertain. Trimming took off 1 base at V and 1 base at J, with 8 bases between the two ends. Germline V CDR1 and CDR2: LGHNA, YNFKEQ. This CDR3 region has 16 residues. As DNA, the CDR3 is TGTGCCAGCAGCCAAGGAAGCCCGTCTGGGGCCAACGTCCTGACTTTC. This gives the protein CASSQGSPSGANVLTF.

This clonotype was seen many times. This chain joins TRBV12-3 or TRBV12-4 and TRBJ2-1; TRBD2 matches at 10 bases. This CDR3 is built from 16 residues. The J segment lost 10 bases and the V segment lost 5 bases, leaving 14 bases of the junction unmatched. The CDR3 DNA follows: TGTGCCAGCAGTCCATTCGGGAGCGGGGGGGCGCAGGAGCAGTTCTTC. Encoded protein: CASSPFGSGGAQEQFF.

Ten or more counts support this clonotype. The chain carries TRBV3-1 and TRBJ1-2; no clear D gene. Looked up from germline, CDR1 is LGHDT and CDR2 is YNNKEL (reference sequence). V was clipped by 5 bases and J by 8 bases, with 15 bases between them. The CDR3 covers 13 residues. This chain's CDR3 is CASSYTAFEGYTF. CDR3 nucleotides: TGTGCCAGCAGCTACACGGCGTTTGAGGGCTACACCTTC.

The chain uses TRBV4-2 and TRBJ1-1; D is possibly TRBD1 (5 bases). CDR3 length: 13 amino acids. V lost 10 bases to trimming and J lost 6 bases, with 18 bases between them. CDR1 is LGHNA, CDR2 YNFKEQ, per germline. CDR3 sequence reads: CAMGLGPMPEAFF. DNA of the CDR3: TGTGCCATGGGCCTGGGGCCCATGCCTGAAGCTTTCTTT.

The sample holds a few counts of this clonotype. The rearrangement uses TRBV14 and TRBJ1-2; no clear D gene. Per the germline V gene, CDR1 is SGHDN and CDR2 is FVKESK. The V gene lost 4 bases and the J gene lost 2 bases, with 14 bases spanning the gap. The CDR3 is 15 residues long. The CDR3 nucleotides read TGTGCCAGCAGCCCTTCCCGGCGGGCGAACTATGGCTACACCTTC. This sequence encodes CASSPSRRANYGYTF.